This T cell receptor beta chain appears in the sequencing data of a study of blood T cell repertoires in COVID-19. On the study more broadly: Whether acute or convalescent, the COVID-19 samples came from the United States, Italy and Spain. Sample material is recorded as cDNA or gDNA derived from T cells, B-cell-depleted T cells, or PBMCs.

Authors' processing steps: Scientists estimated how many nucleated cells there were by amplifying reference gene primers. Method: immunoSEQ multiplex PCR; TCRdb's copy keeps in-frame clones and lacks some. V and J calls and clone size are given by that table; D and trimming were obtained from the DNA. In the table there are 70,000 or so clones, over 80% of which are singletons. The CDR3 spans 14 residues. V was pared by 3 bases and J by 2 bases, with 10 bases between. CDR1 is MNHEY, CDR2 SVGEGT, per germline. This sequence was found in an elderly woman with active COVID-19. The sample comprised peripheral blood. This chain connects TRBV6-2 or TRBV6-3 to TRBJ2-5, with D perhaps TRBD1 (5 bases). DNA for the CDR3: TGTGCCAGCAGTTATCAAGGGGTTCAAGAGACCCAGTACTTC. Residues: CASSYQGVQETQYF.